This entry is about one T cell receptor (beta chain). This CDR3 is missing its conserved last phenylalanine or tryptophan, likely due to a read error. The sorted Tregs were CD4+CD25+CD127-/low cells. The V gene lost 0 bases and the J gene lost 0 bases, with 5 bases spanning the gap. The germline V gene encodes CDR1 MGHRA and CDR2 YSYEKL. The CDR3 extends over 14 amino acids. A single record per CDR3 protein comes from TCRdb applying MiXCR to the 5' RACE reads. The table has 55,000 or so distinct CDR3 sequences, about a fifth seen once. Sequencing was done on a sample of tumor-infiltrating Tregs sorted from the breast tumor. This receptor was obtained from a female donor with breast cancer. The chain couples TRBV4-1 to TRBJ1-1, with D uncertain. In DNA form, the CDR3 reads TGCGCCAGCAGCCAAGATCGGGTGAACACTGAAGCTTTCTCT. Its translation: CASSQDRVNTEAFS.